The entry that follows covers one T cell receptor (beta chain) sequence. Germline CDR1 reads LNHDA; CDR2 reads SQIVND (reference sequence). The V segment lost 5 bases and the J segment 7 bases; nucleotides outside the gene matches: 5. The length of the CDR3 is 14 residues. Profiled with immunoSEQ multiplex PCR; TCRdb holds only in-frame clones, not every one. The top ten clones hold around 0.78% of a sample with over 250,000 clones, around 90% of them seen once. The sample comes from a study of blood T cell repertoires in COVID-19. Sequenced: peripheral blood. This receptor was taken from a woman in her 30s with acute or convalescent COVID-19. This chain uses TRBV19 with TRBJ1-6; TRBD1 matches 7 bases. The CDR3 loop is CASSVQGRNSPLHF. In nucleotides, the CDR3 is TGTGCCAGTAGTGTACAGGGGCGGAATTCACCCCTCCACTTT.